Described below is a single TCR beta chain sequence and its context. This entry comes from a study of blood T cell repertoires in COVID-19. Study summary: The United States, Italy and Spain provided the acute and convalescent COVID-19 samples. Sources were T cells, B-cell-depleted T cells, or PBMCs; the material itself was cDNA or gDNA.

Authors' methods: Amplified reference gene primers provided the basis for estimating nucleated cell counts. Sequenced by immunoSEQ multiplex PCR; TCRdb stores in-frame clones only, minus some. The DNA gave D and trimming, while V, J and clone size come from that table. This sample has approximately 300,000 clones, with about 89% found just once. The CDR3 sequence is 16 residues long. The source of this sequence is a man aged 35 to 55 with acute or convalescent COVID-19. The material sequenced was peripheral blood. The V call is TRBV21-1, the J call TRBJ1-1; the listed D gene, TRBD1, was not tested against the DNA. TRBV21-1 represents a pseudogene. CDR3 region: CASSKTVGQGDTEAFF. CDR3 nucleotide sequence: TGTGCCAGCAGCAAAACGGTGGGACAGGGGGACACTGAAGCTTTCTTT.